Below, one TCR beta chain is given with its context. CDR1 and CDR2 (germline): SNHLY, FYNNEI. V lost 6 bases to trimming and J lost 7 bases; unmatched junction nucleotides: 3. This CDR3 is 13 amino acids long. This record comes from a study of blood T cell repertoires in COVID-19. Study context: Both acute and convalescent COVID-19 samples were obtained from the United States, Italy and Spain. In each case, the material was cDNA or gDNA derived from T cells, B-cell-depleted T cells, or PBMCs.

Only in-frame clones appear in the TCRdb table, and some are missing; sequencing was by immunoSEQ multiplex PCR. The sample lists 200,000 to 250,000 clones; 86% were seen once. A PCR-confirmed or clinician-diagnosed COVID-19 case had contacted exposed participants within 2 weeks of entry. The origin of this receptor is a woman in her thirties who had been exposed to COVID-19. The chain uses TRBV2 and TRBJ1-4; 9 bases match TRBD1. The specimen was PBMCs or T cells enriched from blood (not recorded which). The CDR3 protein is CASRTGGTEKLFF. The CDR3 DNA sequence: TGTGCCAGCAGGACAGGGGGGACTGAAAAACTGTTTTTT.